The clone carrying this TCR beta chain was found once. Its antigen is unknown. It was with random hexamers that about 0.45 to 1 ug RNA was reverse transcribed. The method of amplification for TCR beta CDR3 was immunoSEQ multiplex PCR, covering 54 Vbeta and 13 Jbeta. TCRdb itself ran the immunoSEQ multiplex PCR reads through MiXCR, one entry per CDR3 protein. Among roughly 170,000 distinct CDR3 sequences listed, approximately 93% were seen once. The CDR3 covers 13 residues. In germline, CDR1 is DFQATT, CDR2 SNEGSKA (reference sequence). The germline V and J ends were trimmed by 3 bases and 5 bases, with 14 bases remaining between them. This entry belongs to a study of CD8 T cells in Susac syndrome. Study observations and caveats: As the study acknowledged, the number of individuals in its TCR sequencing and HLA analysis was relatively small.

Sequencing of TCR beta was performed on blood CD8+ T cells and on blood CD4+ T cells. Stable or active relapsing-remitting multiple sclerosis, untreated and meeting revised McDonald criteria, defined the controls. The TCR comes from a human donor with multiple sclerosis. V is TRBV20-1 and J is TRBJ2-7; no clear D gene. Sequenced input: CD4+ T cells from PBMCs. The CDR3 bases are TGCAGTGCTAGGAGGCCTACTGGCGACGAGCAGTACTTC. Its translation: CSARRPTGDEQYF.